These 17 T cell receptor beta chains originate from one sample sequenced in a study of T cell responses to AZD1222 COVID-19 vaccine. Sequenced by immunoSEQ multiplex PCR; TCRdb stores in-frame clones only, minus some. The sample yields roughly 49,000 clones, more than 60% seen once. This sample comprised peripheral blood, obtained on day 0 of AZD1222 vaccination. The receptors originated from an adult in good health.

This chain connects TRBV7-9 to TRBJ2-2, with D perhaps TRBD2 (6 bases). CDR3 size: 15 residues. Per germline, CDR1 SEHNR and CDR2 FQNEAQ (reference sequence). The V end lost 5 bases, the J end lost 4 bases, and 14 bases lay between the germline ends. Here the CDR3 DNA reads TGTGCCAGCAGCCTCCTAGGACTACGCACCGGGGAGCTGTTTTTT. It is translated as CASSLLGLRTGELFF.

This clone came up a few times. V gene TRBV28 combines with J gene TRBJ1-6; D perhaps matches TRBD1 (5 bases). Trimming pared 2 bases from V and 17 bases from J, leaving 13 bases between. Germline lookup yields CDR1 MDHEN and CDR2 SYDVKM. There are 12 residues in the CDR3. The CDR3 region has the DNA TGTGCCAGCAGTTTAGCGGGGCTTAAGGTCCACTTT. Translating it yields CASSLAGLKVHF.

The CDR3 DNA reads TGCAGTGCTAGTTTGCTTCGCACAGATACGCAGTATTTT. This gives the protein CSASLLRTDTQYF. The rearrangement links TRBV20-1 to TRBJ2-3, with D hard to call. V was trimmed by 3 bases and J by 1 base, leaving 8 bases between them. The CDR3 spans 13 residues. CDR1 DFQATT and CDR2 SNEGSKA come from the germline V gene (reference sequence).

V and J are TRBV6-2 or TRBV6-3 and TRBJ2-2, with 7 bases fitting TRBD2. Germline CDR1 MNHEY, CDR2 SVGEGT. The CDR3 extends over 17 amino acids. With 5 bases clipped from V and 4 bases from J, the junction kept 13 bases outside the gene matches. The CDR3 sequence: CASSTLRRAGATGELFF. The CDR3 DNA follows: TGTGCCAGCAGTACCTTAAGGCGGGCGGGAGCCACCGGGGAGCTGTTTTTT.

The rearrangement links TRBV3-1 (or the pseudogene TRBV3-2) to TRBJ2-3; D is ambiguous. V was pared by 4 bases and J by 2 bases, with 7 bases between. The CDR3 totals 13 residues. The germline gives CDR1 LGHDT, CDR2 YNNKEL (reference sequence). CDR3 sequence: CASSPQYTDTQYF. The CDR3 region has the DNA TGTGCCAGCAGCCCTCAGTACACAGATACGCAGTATTTT.

The CDR3 DNA reads TGTGCCAGCAGCTTGACCGGGACTAGCGGCTGGAACACCGGGGAGCTGTTTTTT. As protein: CASSLTGTSGWNTGELFF. The rearrangement joins TRBV5-8 to TRBJ2-2, with TRBD2 matching 11 bases. The CDR3 contains 18 residues. Germline CDR1 and CDR2: SGHTS and YDEGEE. Trimming at V came to 1 base and at J to 1 base, leaving 6 bases not matched to a gene.

For the CDR3, the DNA is TGTGCCAGCATGAAGAGGCCTAGCGGGGGGGACTACGAGCAGTACGTC. Its translation is CASMKRPSGGDYEQYV. The chain employs TRBV19 and TRBJ2-7, with 12 bases aligning to TRBD2. V dropped 9 bases and J dropped 3; count of bases not matched to a gene: 12. This CDR3 spans 16 amino acids. Germline V gene data show CDR1 as LNHDA and CDR2 as SQIVND (reference sequence).

The CDR3, as DNA: TGCGCCAGCAGCCCTGTGTTTAGCGGGGGAGCGAACACCGGGGAGCTGTTTTTT. This translates into CASSPVFSGGANTGELFF. The genes are TRBV5-1 and TRBJ2-2; 9 bases map to TRBD2. V dropped 4 bases and J dropped 0; count of bases not matched to a gene: 10. This CDR3 has 18 amino acids. CDR1 is SGHRS, CDR2 YFSETQ, per germline.

The chain recombines TRBV4-1 with TRBJ1-2; 8 nucleotides line up with TRBD1. Germline CDR1 reads MGHRA; CDR2 reads YSYEKL. The CDR3 spans 15 residues. The V and J ends lost 1 base and 8 bases, in that order; junction bases with no gene match: 9. The DNA of the CDR3 is TGCGCCAGCAGCCAAGGCTACGGACAGGGAGAAGGCTACACCTTC. Translation: CASSQGYGQGEGYTF.

This clone was seen more than once but under ten times. The V and J genes are TRBV9 and TRBJ2-1; D is perhaps TRBD1 (6 bases). Germline values: CDR1 SGDLS, CDR2 YYNGEE. V lost 4 bases and J 5 bases, leaving 19 bases between the germline ends. The CDR3 is made up of 16 amino acids. DNA of the CDR3: TGTGCCAGCAGCATGGGGGCGATTCTAAGGGACAATGAGCAGTTCTTC. Protein product: CASSMGAILRDNEQFF.

This rearrangement joins TRBV6-2 or TRBV6-3 to TRBJ2-2, with TRBD1 as a possible D gene (7 bases). The CDR3 runs to 13 residues. Trimming took 6 bases from V and 13 from J, leaving 18 bases between them. Germline V lookup: CDR1 MNHEY, CDR2 SVGEGT. The CDR3 here is CASSLGAGGLLFF. The CDR3 DNA reads as TGTGCCAGCAGCCTAGGGGCAGGGGGGCTGCTGTTTTTT.

This clone occurred once. The V gene is TRBV7-8, the J gene TRBJ2-3; 9 nucleotides align to TRBD1. This CDR3 spans 16 amino acids. The germline CDR1 and CDR2 sequences are SGHVS and FQNEAQ. V gave up 5 bases and J gave up 4 bases; unmatched junction bases: 10. CDR3 region: CASSPEMGQGPDTQYF. DNA of the CDR3: TGTGCCAGCAGCCCCGAAATGGGACAGGGCCCAGATACGCAGTATTTT.

There are a few counts of this clone. The chain combines TRBV9 with TRBJ2-1, with D unresolved. V was clipped by 3 bases and J by 0 bases, with 10 bases between them. The CDR3 is made up of 15 amino acids. The germline V gene has CDR1 SGDLS and CDR2 YYNGEE. CDR3 DNA sequence: TGTGCCAGCAGCGCCCCGTTAAGCTCCTACAATGAGCAGTTCTTC. This codes for CASSAPLSSYNEQFF.

This chain connects TRBV18 to TRBJ1-5; possible D gene TRBD1, 5 bases. The germline V and J ends were trimmed by 2 bases and 9 bases, with 11 bases remaining between them. The CDR3 has 13 amino acids. Per germline, CDR1 KGHSH and CDR2 LQKENI. For the CDR3, the DNA is TGTGCCAGCTCACCAGGCAGACAGTGGCCCCAGCATTTT. It encodes CASSPGRQWPQHF.

A remark on this clone: The identical CDR3 is also encoded by other nucleotide sequences in the sample. The rearrangement joins TRBV2 to TRBJ1-1; D unclear. Trimming removed 4 bases from V and 7 bases from J, with 4 bases in between. Germline V gene data show CDR1 as SNHLY and CDR2 as FYNNEI. The CDR3 is 10 amino acids. Here the CDR3 DNA reads TGTGCCAGCAGTGTCGGTGAAGCTTTCTTT. Amino acid sequence: CASSVGEAFF.

V usage is TRBV20-1 and J usage is TRBJ2-5; D remains ambiguous. Germline loops: CDR1 DFQATT, CDR2 SNEGSKA (reference sequence). The CDR3 is 11 residues long. The CDR3 reads CHPGPRETQYF. In DNA form, the CDR3 reads TGCCATCCCGGGCCGCGGGAGACCCAGTACTTC.

This chain uses TRBV10-2 with TRBJ1-3; TRBD1 agrees at 9 bases. The CDR3 is 16 residues long. The V segment lost 4 bases and the J segment 1 base; nucleotides outside the gene matches: 5. The germline gives CDR1 WSHSY, CDR2 SAAADI. In DNA form, the CDR3 reads TGCGCCAGCAGTGTCACCGGGACAGGGTCTGGAAACACCATATATTTT. Its protein is CASSVTGTGSGNTIYF.